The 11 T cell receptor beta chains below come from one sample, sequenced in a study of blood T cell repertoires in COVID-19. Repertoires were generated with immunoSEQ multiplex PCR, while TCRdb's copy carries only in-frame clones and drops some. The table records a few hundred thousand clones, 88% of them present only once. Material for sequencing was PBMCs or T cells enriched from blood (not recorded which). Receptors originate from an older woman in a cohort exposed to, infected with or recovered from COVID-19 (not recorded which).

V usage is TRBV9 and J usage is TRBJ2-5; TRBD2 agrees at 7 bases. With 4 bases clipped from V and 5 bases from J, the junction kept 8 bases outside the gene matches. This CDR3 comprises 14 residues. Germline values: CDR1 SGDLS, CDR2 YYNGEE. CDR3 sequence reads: CASSPVGGRETQYF. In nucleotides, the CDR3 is TGTGCCAGCAGCCCGGTGGGAGGGCGGGAGACCCAGTACTTC.

The CDR3 coding sequence is TGTGCCAGCAGCCCCGGGGGGGGAACAACTAATGAAAAACTGTTTTTT. It translates to CASSPGGGTTNEKLFF. The J gene is TRBJ1-4, the V gene TRBV28; tentative D call: TRBD1 (5 bases). CDR3 size: 16 residues. CDR1 and CDR2 (germline): MDHEN, SYDVKM. Trimming shortened V by 6 bases and J by 0 bases, and 14 bases separated the two germline ends.

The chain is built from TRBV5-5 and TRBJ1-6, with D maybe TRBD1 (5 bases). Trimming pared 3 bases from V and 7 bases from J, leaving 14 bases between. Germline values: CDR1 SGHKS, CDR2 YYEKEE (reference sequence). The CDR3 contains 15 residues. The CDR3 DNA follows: TGTGCCAGCAGCTGGGGACTGTACGGGAATTCACCCCTCCACTTT. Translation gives CASSWGLYGNSPLHF.

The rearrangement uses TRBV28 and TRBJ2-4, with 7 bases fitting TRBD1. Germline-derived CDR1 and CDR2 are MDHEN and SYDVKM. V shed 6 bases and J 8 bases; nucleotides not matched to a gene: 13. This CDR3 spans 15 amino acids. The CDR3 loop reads CASRPFGAGGYIQYF. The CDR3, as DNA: TGTGCCAGCAGGCCCTTTGGGGCAGGGGGTTACATTCAGTACTTC.

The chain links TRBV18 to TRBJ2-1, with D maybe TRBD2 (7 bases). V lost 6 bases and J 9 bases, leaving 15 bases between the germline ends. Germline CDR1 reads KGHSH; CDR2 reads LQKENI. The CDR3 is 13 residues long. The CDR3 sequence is CASSQGRGGEQFF. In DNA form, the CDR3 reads TGTGCCAGCTCCCAGGGGCGCGGGGGTGAGCAGTTCTTC. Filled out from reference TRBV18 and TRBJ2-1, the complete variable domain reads NAGVMQNPRHLVRRRGQEARLRCSPMKGHSHVYWYRQLPEEGLKFMVYLQKENIIDESGMPKERFSAEFPKEGPSILRIQQVVRGDSAAYFCASSQGRGGEQFFGPGTRLTVL.

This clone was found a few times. CDR3 region: CASSPSDGGRTGELFF. CDR3 nucleotide sequence: TGCGCCAGCAGCCCCTCAGATGGGGGCCGCACCGGGGAGCTGTTTTTT. The rearrangement links TRBV5-1 to TRBJ2-2, with a possible D match to TRBD1 (6 bases). The CDR3 consists of 16 residues. V shed 4 bases and J shed 4 bases, with 17 bases lying between them. Germline-derived CDR1 and CDR2 are SGHRS and YFSETQ.

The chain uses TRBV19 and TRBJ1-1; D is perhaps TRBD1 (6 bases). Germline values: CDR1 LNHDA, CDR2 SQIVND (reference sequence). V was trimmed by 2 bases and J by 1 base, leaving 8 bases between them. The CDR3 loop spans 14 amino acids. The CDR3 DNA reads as TGTGCCAGTAGTATAACAGGGACGAACACTGAAGCTTTCTTT. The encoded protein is CASSITGTNTEAFF.

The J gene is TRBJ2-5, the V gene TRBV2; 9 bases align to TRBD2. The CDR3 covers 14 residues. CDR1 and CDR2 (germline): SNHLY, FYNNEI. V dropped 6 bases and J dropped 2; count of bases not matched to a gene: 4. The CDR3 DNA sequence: TGTGCCAGCAGGCCCGGACTAGCGCAAGAGACCCAGTACTTC. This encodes CASRPGLAQETQYF. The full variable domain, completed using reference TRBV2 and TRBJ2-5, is EPEVTQTPSHQVTQMGQEVILRCVPISNHLYFYWYRQILGQKVEFLVSFYNNEISEKSEIFDDQFSVERPDGSNFTLKIRSTKLEDSAMYFCASRPGLAQETQYFGPGTRLLVL.

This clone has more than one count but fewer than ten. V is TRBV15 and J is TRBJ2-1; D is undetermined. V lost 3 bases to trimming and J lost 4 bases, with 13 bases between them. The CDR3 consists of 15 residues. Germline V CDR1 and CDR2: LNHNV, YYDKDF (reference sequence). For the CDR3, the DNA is TGTGCCACCAGCAGCAGAGACCCGGGTTACAATGAGCAGTTCTTC. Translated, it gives CATSSRDPGYNEQFF.

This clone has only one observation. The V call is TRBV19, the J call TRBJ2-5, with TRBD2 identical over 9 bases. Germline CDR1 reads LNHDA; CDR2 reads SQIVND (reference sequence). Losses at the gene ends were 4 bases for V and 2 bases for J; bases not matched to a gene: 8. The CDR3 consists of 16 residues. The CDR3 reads CASSRNGGREQETQYF. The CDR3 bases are TGTGCCAGTAGTAGGAACGGCGGGAGGGAACAAGAGACCCAGTACTTC.

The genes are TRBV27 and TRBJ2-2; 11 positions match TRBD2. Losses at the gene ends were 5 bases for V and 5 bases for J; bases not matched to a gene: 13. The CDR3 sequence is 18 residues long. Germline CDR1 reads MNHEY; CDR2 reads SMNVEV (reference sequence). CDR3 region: CASSLLAGGSSRTGELFF. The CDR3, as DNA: TGTGCCAGCAGTCTCTTAGCGGGAGGGAGTTCGCGAACCGGGGAGCTGTTTTTT.